These T cell receptor beta chains were read from a single sample in a study of blood T cell repertoires in COVID-19. Some clones are missing from TCRdb's copy, which holds only in-frame ones; the method was immunoSEQ multiplex PCR. The sample lists around 220,000 clones, 85% to 90% seen once, with 4% to 4.5% in the top ten. The source material was peripheral blood. These TCRs come from a man aged 50-60 years with acute or convalescent COVID-19. Both conserved end residues are part of each CDR3. A D gene is named only where the DNA matches it firmly. Size is stated for part of the rows, as once, few or many counts, or as a class when the clone is expanded.

14,TRBV7-3,TRBJ1-1,-,TRBD1,CASSSTGGHTEAFF,TGTGCCAGCAGCTCAACAGGGGGTCACACTGAAGCTTTCTTT
13,TRBV5-4,TRBJ2-2,-,-,CASRAGNTGELFF,TGTGCCAGCAGGGCGGGGAACACCGGGGAGCTGTTTTTT
13,TRBV29-1,TRBJ1-1,-,-,CSVVGNRNTEAFF,TGCAGCGTTGTAGGTAACAGAAACACTGAAGCTTTCTTT
17,TRBV3-1/TRBV3-2,TRBJ1-2,-,TRBD1,CASSQALGQGGDYGYTF,TGTGCCAGCAGCCAAGCCCTAGGACAGGGTGGTGACTATGGCTACACCTTC
14,TRBV7-9,TRBJ1-4,-,TRBD1,CASSQGQGNEKLFF,TGTGCCAGCAGCCAGGGACAGGGTAATGAAAAACTGTTTTTT
15,TRBV6-5,TRBJ1-4,-,-,CASSPLGQLNEKLFF,TGTGCCAGCAGTCCCCTTGGACAGCTGAATGAAAAACTGTTTTTT
17,TRBV11-2,TRBJ2-2,-,TRBD1,CASSASKQGAQGGELFF,TGTGCCAGCAGCGCGTCAAAACAGGGGGCCCAAGGCGGGGAGCTGTTTTTT
12,TRBV30,TRBJ1-1,-,-,CAWAGRVSEAFF,TGTGCCTGGGCAGGCAGGGTATCTGAAGCTTTTTTT
22,TRBV7-8,TRBJ1-5,once,TRBD1,CASSFPSFGQGTITPHNQPQHF,TGTGCCAGCAGCTTCCCCTCCTTTGGACAGGGGACCATAACCCCGCATAATCAGCCCCAGCATTTT
17,TRBV5-5,TRBJ2-2,-,TRBD2,CASSPPLAGGPGGELFF,TGTGCCAGCAGCCCGCCACTAGCGGGGGGGCCCGGCGGGGAGCTGTTTTTT
16,TRBV24-1,TRBJ2-6,once,-,CATSDLAGVGANVLTF,TGTGCCACCAGTGATTTGGCCGGGGTTGGGGCCAACGTCCTGACTTTC
15,TRBV6-5,TRBJ2-7,-,TRBD1,CASSPPGTGAYEQYF,TGTGCCAGCAGCCCCCCGGGGACAGGAGCCTACGAGCAGTACTTC
17,TRBV18,TRBJ2-7,-,-,CASSPYTGLEGSYEQYF,TGTGCCAGCTCACCATACACGGGATTAGAAGGGTCCTACGAGCAGTACTTC
15,TRBV7-8,TRBJ2-7,-,TRBD1,CASSSDRAQNYEQYF,TGTGCCAGCAGCTCCGACAGGGCACAAAACTACGAGCAGTACTTC
16,TRBV11-3,TRBJ2-5,-,TRBD2,CASSPGRLAGKETQYF,TGTGCCAGCAGCCCAGGGAGATTAGCGGGGAAAGAGACCCAGTACTTC
11,TRBV6-5,TRBJ2-5,-,-,CASREGRTQYF,TGTGCCAGCAGGGAGGGGCGAACCCAGTACTTC
12,TRBV2,TRBJ2-7,-,-,CASSVDSYEQYF,TGTGCCAGCAGTGTTGACAGCTACGAGCAGTACTTC
13,TRBV11-2,TRBJ2-5,-,-,CASSNTAQETQYF,TGTGCCAGCAGCAATACTGCGCAAGAGACCCAGTACTTC
13,TRBV7-7,TRBJ1-4,-,-,CASSLNLNEKLFF,TGTGCCAGCAGCTTAAATCTGAATGAAAAACTGTTTTTT
18,TRBV30,TRBJ2-2,-,TRBD1,CAGRGGQGSDPIAGELFF,TGTGCTGGGAGGGGGGGACAGGGATCCGACCCCATCGCCGGGGAGCTGTTTTTT
14,TRBV18,TRBJ1-2,once,-,CASSPLNTLSGYTF,TGTGCCAGCTCACCATTAAACACCCTTTCGGGCTACACCTTC
13,TRBV19,TRBJ1-2,-,-,CASSIGRDYGYTF,TGTGCCAGTAGTATTGGGAGGGATTATGGCTACACCTTC
14,TRBV6-6,TRBJ2-7,-,TRBD1,CASSYGGQSYEQYF,TGTGCCAGCAGTTACGGGGGACAGTCCTACGAGCAGTACTTC
17,TRBV25-1,TRBJ1-1,-,-,CASSESEGQLQNTEAFF,TGTGCCAGCAGTGAATCCGAAGGACAGTTACAGAACACTGAAGCTTTCTTT
15,TRBV2,TRBJ2-1,-,TRBD2,CASSASGGGYNEQFF,TGTGCCAGCAGTGCCAGCGGGGGAGGCTACAATGAGCAGTTCTTC
16,TRBV10-2,TRBJ1-4,-,-,CASRTTRQATNEKLFF,TGCGCCAGCAGAACCACCCGACAGGCAACTAATGAAAAACTGTTTTTT
18,TRBV6-4,TRBJ2-2,-,TRBD2,CASSDLAGTRRHTGELFF,TGTGCCAGCAGTGACCTAGCGGGCACCCGGCGGCACACCGGGGAGCTGTTTTTT
12,TRBV10-3,TRBJ2-5,-,-,CAIKGQEETQYF,TGTGCCATCAAGGGACAAGAAGAGACCCAGTACTTC
16,TRBV5-5,TRBJ2-1,-,-,CASSFVPASSYNEQFF,TGTGCCAGCAGCTTTGTACCGGCTAGCTCCTACAATGAGCAGTTCTTC
16,TRBV5-6,TRBJ1-6,-,-,CASSAPRGGLNSPLHF,TGTGCCAGCAGCGCCCCCCGGGGGGGACTTAATTCACCCCTCCACTTT
14,TRBV11-2,TRBJ1-2,-,-,CASSSIQGYYGYTF,TGTGCCAGCAGCTCCATACAGGGTTACTATGGCTACACCTTC
14,TRBV30,TRBJ2-7,-,-,CAWTPSTPPYEQYF,TGTGCCTGGACCCCGAGTACCCCCCCCTACGAGCAGTACTTC
18,TRBV5-1,TRBJ2-1,once,TRBD2,CASSLGPKSGGLYNEQFF,TGCGCCAGCAGCTTGGGCCCAAAAAGCGGGGGGCTCTACAATGAGCAGTTCTTC
13,TRBV7-2,TRBJ1-3,few,-,CASSLGYSNTIYF,TGTGCCAGCAGCTTAGGGTACTCAAACACCATATATTTT
15,TRBV5-1,TRBJ1-1,-,TRBD1,CASSASGGSATEAFF,TGCGCCAGCAGCGCCTCAGGGGGCTCGGCCACTGAAGCTTTCTTT
16,TRBV6-5,TRBJ2-7,-,TRBD1,CASSYSYQGVINEQYF,TGTGCCAGCAGTTACTCTTATCAGGGGGTGATTAACGAGCAGTACTTC
13,TRBV3-1/TRBV3-2,TRBJ1-1,-,-,CASSQDRGAEAFF,TGTGCCAGCAGCCAAGATCGGGGGGCTGAAGCTTTCTTT
17,TRBV2,TRBJ1-5,-,TRBD1,CASSRSTGGYSNQPQHF,TGTGCCAGCAGCCGCAGTACAGGGGGTTATAGCAATCAGCCCCAGCATTTT
15,TRBV5-1,TRBJ2-5,-,-,CASSLALGAGETQYF,TGCGCCAGCAGCTTGGCCCTGGGGGCAGGCGAGACCCAGTACTTC
18,TRBV12-5,TRBJ2-3,-,TRBD2,CASGLGLAGGSPLDTQYF,TGTGCTAGTGGTTTGGGACTAGCGGGGGGAAGCCCGTTGGATACGCAGTATTTT
15,TRBV6-2/TRBV6-3,TRBJ2-5,-,-,CASSPRLRGQETQYF,TGTGCCAGCAGCCCAAGGTTGCGGGGACAAGAGACCCAGTACTTC
15,TRBV6-5,TRBJ2-7,-,TRBD1,CASRHRGLSSYEQYF,TGTGCCAGCAGGCACAGGGGCCTTAGCTCCTACGAGCAGTACTTC
15,TRBV2,TRBJ2-5,-,TRBD2,CASSEALAGGETQYF,TGTGCCAGCAGTGAAGCGCTAGCGGGGGGTGAGACCCAGTACTTC
13,TRBV19,TRBJ1-1,-,-,CASSYTQNTEAFF,TGTGCCAGTAGTTACACCCAGAACACTGAAGCTTTCTTT
18,TRBV18,TRBJ2-1,-,TRBD2,CASSPRGTSGEGYNEQFF,TGTGCCAGCTCACCCCGCGGGACTAGCGGGGAGGGATACAATGAGCAGTTCTTC
16,TRBV5-1,TRBJ2-1,-,TRBD2,CASSRLASDSYNEQFF,TGCGCCAGCAGTCGACTAGCGTCCGACTCCTACAATGAGCAGTTCTTC
14,TRBV19,TRBJ1-5,once,-,CASSIDGNDMSQHF,TGTGCCAGTAGTATCGACGGAAACGACATGTCCCAGCATTTT
15,TRBV3-1/TRBV3-2,TRBJ1-1,-,-,CASSPQFGMNTEAFF,TGTGCCAGCAGCCCACAATTCGGGATGAACACTGAAGCTTTCTTT
16,TRBV14,TRBJ1-6,-,-,CASSQRGRVGNSPLHF,TGTGCCAGCAGCCAAAGAGGCAGGGTGGGCAATTCACCCCTCCACTTT
16,TRBV18,TRBJ2-2,-,TRBD1,CASSEDRGRLGGELFF,TGTGCCAGCTCGGAAGACAGGGGGCGACTAGGCGGGGAGCTGTTTTTT
14,TRBV12-5,TRBJ2-3,-,-,CASGLPRVTDTQYF,TGTGCTAGTGGTTTGCCACGAGTCACAGATACGCAGTATTTT
15,TRBV28,TRBJ1-5,-,-,CASGRTQYGNQPQHF,TGTGCCAGCGGCCGGACACAATATGGCAATCAGCCCCAGCATTTT
14,TRBV4-1,TRBJ1-6,once,-,CASSQVSRESPLHF,TGCGCCAGCAGCCAAGTTTCTAGGGAGTCACCCCTCCACTTT